This TCR beta chain was documented in a study of blood T cell repertoires in COVID-19. Study-level information: COVID-19 samples collected from the United States, Italy and Spain covered acute and convalescent phases.

Source study methods: Nucleated cell number was recorded as an estimate derived from reference gene primer amplification. The data were produced by immunoSEQ multiplex PCR, yet TCRdb's version contains in-frame clones alone and is incomplete. V and J calls and clone size are given by that table; D and trimming were obtained from the DNA. This table holds roughly 140,000 clones, approximately 84% found once. The CDR3 is 14 residues long. With 0 bases removed from V and 1 base from J, the gap between germline ends came to 7 bases. The germline CDR1 and CDR2 sequences are SGHRS and YFSETQ. Sequenced: peripheral blood. The chain links TRBV5-1 to TRBJ1-1; D is ambiguous. This TCR derives from a man in his 70s with acute or convalescent COVID-19. The CDR3 nucleotides are TGCGCCAGCAGCTTGGCACAGAGGAACACTGAAGCTTTCTTT. It specifies CASSLAQRNTEAFF.